This T cell receptor (beta chain) was captured by sequencing in a study of post-analysis software for immune sequencing data. About the research overall: Recorded subtypes: relapsing-remitting, secondary progressive, progressive-relapsing; some patients unannotated. Study results and caveats: In patients, five TRBV segments were more frequent than in controls, with TRBV5-6, TRBV5-1 and TRBV20-1 among them. Controls had significantly higher normalized Chao1 diversity than multiple sclerosis patients.

Trimming left V 3 bases short and J 0 bases short, with 9 bases between. The CDR3 consists of 15 residues. Each TCR beta cDNA library carried unique molecular identifiers. Once roughly 0.95 to 10 million T cells were used, some 500,000 cDNA molecules resulted. TCRdb fed the PCR reads into MiXCR, producing one record per CDR3 protein. This sample has roughly 700,000 distinct CDR3 sequences, with 30% found just once. With respect to this clonotype: Its antigen remains unidentified.

Specimen: blood. The rearrangement uses TRBV12-3 or TRBV12-4 and TRBJ2-1, with no clear D. This receptor was identified in a girl aged 5-17 years with multiple sclerosis. Here the CDR3 DNA reads TGTGCCAGCAGTTTCCGGGCAGTCTCCTACAATGAGCAGTTCTTC. Protein product: CASSFRAVSYNEQFF.